These 11 T cell receptor beta chains share one sample of origin, sequenced in a study of T cell changes during pregnancy in multiple sclerosis. Libraries were prepared by immunoSEQ multiplex PCR; TCRdb keeps only in-frame clonotypes and omits some of them. The sample has roughly 35,000 clones; over 90% are singletons. Sequences were derived from CD4+ T cells from peripheral blood mononuclear cells, sampled in the third trimester of pregnancy. Every receptor here comes from a female donor in good health, enrolled as a control in a pregnancy study.

V gene TRBV28 combines with J gene TRBJ2-7; tentatively, D is TRBD2 (5 bases). Trimming removed 5 bases from V and 3 bases from J, with 11 bases in between. CDR1 is MDHEN and CDR2 is SYDVKM in the germline V gene. CDR3 length: 13 residues. The DNA of the CDR3 is TGTGCCAGCAGTAGGTACGGGGTCTACGAGCAGTACTTC. Its protein is CASSRYGVYEQYF.

V and J are TRBV15 and TRBJ1-3; 8 nucleotides match TRBD1. Per the germline V gene, CDR1 is LNHNV and CDR2 is YYDKDF (reference sequence). The CDR3 length is 13 residues. The ends lost 5 bases at V and 6 bases at J; junction bases unmatched: 3. CDR3 residues: CATSSDRENTIYF. The CDR3 DNA reads TGTGCCACCAGCTCGGACAGGGAAAACACCATATATTTT.

The chain's CDR3 is CASSHGTGTPLPNEKLFF. The CDR3 coding sequence is TGTGCCAGCTCACACGGGACAGGGACTCCCCTCCCTAATGAAAAACTGTTTTTT. V usage is TRBV18 and J usage is TRBJ1-4, with 9 bases identical to TRBD1. Germline lookup yields CDR1 KGHSH and CDR2 LQKENI. V dropped 4 bases and J dropped 3; count of bases not matched to a gene: 12. This CDR3 contains 18 residues.

The chain uses TRBV7-3 and TRBJ1-1, with D unresolved. The CDR3 sequence is 13 residues long. Germline loops: CDR1 SGHTA, CDR2 FQGTGA. Trimming took 0 bases from V and 0 from J, leaving 2 bases between them. CDR3 nucleotide sequence: TGTGCCAGCAGCTTAACTATGAACACTGAAGCTTTCTTT. Residues: CASSLTMNTEAFF.

The chain joins TRBV7-8 to TRBJ2-2; TRBD1 matches at 9 bases. This CDR3 has 15 amino acids. V dropped 5 bases and J dropped 0; count of bases not matched to a gene: 1. Germline V CDR1 and CDR2: SGHVS, FQNEAQ. The CDR3 sequence is CASSRQGANTGELFF. CDR3 coding DNA: TGTGCCAGCAGCAGACAGGGGGCGAACACCGGGGAGCTGTTTTTT.

The rearrangement uses TRBV7-2 and TRBJ1-3, with D perhaps matching TRBD1 (5 bases). This CDR3 has 15 residues. V gave up 5 bases and J gave up 4 bases, with 15 bases separating them. Germline V gene data show CDR1 as SGHTA and CDR2 as FQGNSA. This CDR3 reads CASSPRVATGNTIYF. In DNA, the CDR3 is TGTGCCAGCAGCCCCAGGGTGGCCACCGGAAACACCATATATTTT.

The chain joins TRBV18 to TRBJ1-4; D remains unclear. The V gene lost 3 bases and the J gene lost 0 bases, with 11 bases spanning the gap. Germline V CDR1 and CDR2: KGHSH, LQKENI. This CDR3 is built from 16 residues. The CDR3 spells CASSPMQDSTNEKLFF. DNA of the CDR3: TGTGCCAGCTCACCGATGCAGGATTCAACTAATGAAAAACTGTTTTTT. Together with reference TRBV18 and TRBJ1-4, the CDR3 gives the full variable domain: NAGVMQNPRHLVRRRGQEARLRCSPMKGHSHVYWYRQLPEEGLKFMVYLQKENIIDESGMPKERFSAEFPKEGPSILRIQQVVRGDSAAYFCASSPMQDSTNEKLFFGSGTQLSVL.

Only a few counts were recorded for this clone. This chain links TRBV30 with TRBJ1-4; possible D gene TRBD1, 6 bases. V was pared by 5 bases and J by 7 bases, with 14 bases between. This CDR3 is built from 13 residues. Germline V gene data show CDR1 as GTSNPN and CDR2 as SVGIG (reference sequence). CDR3 in amino acids: CAWARGHGEKLFF. The CDR3 region has the DNA TGTGCCTGGGCCAGGGGTCACGGTGAAAAACTGTTTTTT.

The chain recombines TRBV28 with TRBJ2-6; TRBD1 matches 7 bases. The CDR3 is 17 amino acids. With V trimmed by 4 bases and J by 3 bases, 9 bases remained unmatched. Germline lookup yields CDR1 MDHEN and CDR2 SYDVKM. The CDR3, as DNA: TGTGCCAGCAGTTGGACAGGACCCTTCTATGGGGCCAACGTCCTGACTTTC. Its translation is CASSWTGPFYGANVLTF.

The genes are TRBV7-3 and TRBJ2-3, with 10 nucleotides matching TRBD1. Germline CDR1 and CDR2: SGHTA and FQGTGA. The CDR3 has 19 residues. V shed 0 bases and J 2 bases; nucleotides not matched to a gene: 11. CDR3 nucleotides: TGTGCCAGCAGCTTAACGATGGACAGGGGGAACCCGAACACAGATACGCAGTATTTT. Amino acid sequence: CASSLTMDRGNPNTDTQYF.

The genes are TRBV4-3 and TRBJ1-2; no clear D gene. The CDR3 totals 14 residues. Germline lookup yields CDR1 LGHNA and CDR2 YSLEER. Trimming stripped 3 bases from V and 7 bases from J, with 15 bases between. The CDR3, as DNA: TGCGCCAGCAGCCAGGGCCCCACTGCCTTTGGCTACACCTTC. Translation gives CASSQGPTAFGYTF.